The clone carrying this TCR beta chain was observed a handful of times. Antigen unknown. Primers included in the PCR were 60 Vbeta and 13 Jbeta primers. TCRdb's table, derived via immunoSEQ multiplex PCR, lists solely in-frame clones and lacks some. The repertoire holds about 65,000 clones, with approximately 80% as singletons. This entry comes from a study of cytomegalovirus exposure and HLA in healthy donors. Study-wide results and caveats: Near-uniform donor sequencing depth was presumed by presence/absence analyses. The study put under 200 TCR beta chains on its list as cytomegalovirus-associated.

The CDR3 sequence is 16 residues long. Sequences were obtained from PBMCs. This rearrangement joins TRBV21-1 to TRBJ2-5; TRBD1, as called in the table, went unchecked against the DNA. TRBV21-1 is assigned pseudogene status. This sequence originates from a girl between 5 and 17 years old in good health and CMV-seropositive. CDR3 sequence reads: CASSIRGRNPLGTQYF. The CDR3 DNA follows: TGTGCCAGCAGCATAAGGGGGCGCAATCCTCTGGGGACCCAGTACTTC.